This TCR beta chain was captured in a study of cytomegalovirus exposure and HLA in healthy donors. The PCR contained 60 Vbeta and 13 Jbeta primers. Repertoires were generated with immunoSEQ multiplex PCR, while TCRdb's copy carries only in-frame clones and drops some. The table for this sample gives about 67,000 clones. The germline V gene encodes CDR1 SGHVS and CDR2 FQNEAQ. This CDR3 is 15 amino acids long. Germline trimming cut 5 bases from V and 1 base from J; bases unmatched to any gene: 5. V and J are TRBV7-8 and TRBJ2-7, with TRBD2 matching 10 bases. This receptor was taken from a middle-aged woman in good health and CMV-seropositive. Sequencing used PBMCs. The CDR3 DNA sequence: TGTGCCAGCAGCGCAAGGGGACTAGCGTCCTACGAGCAGTACTTC. It specifies CASSARGLASYEQYF.